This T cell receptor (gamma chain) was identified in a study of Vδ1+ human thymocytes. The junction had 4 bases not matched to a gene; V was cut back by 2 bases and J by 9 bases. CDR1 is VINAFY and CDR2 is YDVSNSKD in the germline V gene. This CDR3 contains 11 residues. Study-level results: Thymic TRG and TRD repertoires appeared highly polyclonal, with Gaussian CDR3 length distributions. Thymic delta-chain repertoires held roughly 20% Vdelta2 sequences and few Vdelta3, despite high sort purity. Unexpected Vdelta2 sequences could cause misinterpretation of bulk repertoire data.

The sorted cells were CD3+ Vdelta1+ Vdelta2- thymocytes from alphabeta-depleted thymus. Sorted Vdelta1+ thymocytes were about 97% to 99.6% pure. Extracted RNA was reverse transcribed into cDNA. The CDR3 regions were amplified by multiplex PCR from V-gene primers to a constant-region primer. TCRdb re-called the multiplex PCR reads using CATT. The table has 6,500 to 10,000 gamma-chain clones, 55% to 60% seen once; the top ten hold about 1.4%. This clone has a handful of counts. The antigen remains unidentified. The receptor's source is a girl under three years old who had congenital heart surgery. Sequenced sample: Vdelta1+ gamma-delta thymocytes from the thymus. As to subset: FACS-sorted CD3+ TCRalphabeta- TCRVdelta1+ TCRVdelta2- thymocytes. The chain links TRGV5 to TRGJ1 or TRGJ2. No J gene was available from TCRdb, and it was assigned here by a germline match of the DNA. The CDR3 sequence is CATWDISKKLF. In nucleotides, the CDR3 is TGTGCCACCTGGGACATATCTAAGAAACTCTTT.